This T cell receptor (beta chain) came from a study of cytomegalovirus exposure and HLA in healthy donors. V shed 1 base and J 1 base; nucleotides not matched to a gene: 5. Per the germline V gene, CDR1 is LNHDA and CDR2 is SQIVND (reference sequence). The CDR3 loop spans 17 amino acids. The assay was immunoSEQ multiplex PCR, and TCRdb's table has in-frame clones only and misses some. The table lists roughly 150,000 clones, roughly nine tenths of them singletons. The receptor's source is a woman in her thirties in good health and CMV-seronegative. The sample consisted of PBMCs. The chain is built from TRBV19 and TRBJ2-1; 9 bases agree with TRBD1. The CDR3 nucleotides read TGTGCCAGTAGTATAGGGACAGGGGTCCCTTCCTACAATGAGCAGTTCTTC. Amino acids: CASSIGTGVPSYNEQFF.